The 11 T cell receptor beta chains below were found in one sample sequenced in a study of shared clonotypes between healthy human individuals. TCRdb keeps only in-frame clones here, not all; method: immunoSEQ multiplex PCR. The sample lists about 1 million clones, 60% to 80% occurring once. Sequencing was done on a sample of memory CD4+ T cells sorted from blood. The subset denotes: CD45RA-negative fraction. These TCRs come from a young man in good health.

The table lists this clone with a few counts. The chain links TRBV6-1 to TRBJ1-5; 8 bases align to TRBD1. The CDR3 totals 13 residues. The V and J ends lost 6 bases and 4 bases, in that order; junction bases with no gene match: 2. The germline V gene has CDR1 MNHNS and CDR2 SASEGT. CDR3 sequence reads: CASRGQVNQPQHF. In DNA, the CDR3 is TGTGCCAGCAGGGGACAGGTGAATCAGCCCCAGCATTTT.

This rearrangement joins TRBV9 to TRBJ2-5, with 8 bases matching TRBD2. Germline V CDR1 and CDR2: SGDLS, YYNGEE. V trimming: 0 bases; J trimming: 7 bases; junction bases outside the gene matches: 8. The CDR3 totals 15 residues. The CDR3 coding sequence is TGTGCCAGCAGCGTAGGGAACTACGCGGGGGGGACCCAGTACTTC. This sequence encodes CASSVGNYAGGTQYF.

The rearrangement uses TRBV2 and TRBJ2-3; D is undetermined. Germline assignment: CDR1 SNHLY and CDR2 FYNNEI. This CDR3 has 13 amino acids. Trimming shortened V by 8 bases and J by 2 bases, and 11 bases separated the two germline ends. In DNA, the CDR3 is TGTGCCAGCGGTATAGGCTACACAGATACGCAGTATTTT. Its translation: CASGIGYTDTQYF.

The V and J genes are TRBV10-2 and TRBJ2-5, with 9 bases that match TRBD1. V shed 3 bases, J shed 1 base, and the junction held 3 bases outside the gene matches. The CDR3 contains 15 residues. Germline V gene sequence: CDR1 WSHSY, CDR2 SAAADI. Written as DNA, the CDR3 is TGCGCCAGCAGTGAACAGGGGGCAAGCCAAGAGACCCAGTACTTC. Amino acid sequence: CASSEQGASQETQYF.

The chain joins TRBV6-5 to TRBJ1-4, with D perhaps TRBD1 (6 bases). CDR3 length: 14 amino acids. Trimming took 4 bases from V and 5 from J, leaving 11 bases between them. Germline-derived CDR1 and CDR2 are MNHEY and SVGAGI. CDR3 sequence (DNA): TGTGCCAGCAGTTCCTGGACAGTGAATGAAAAACTGTTTTTT. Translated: CASSSWTVNEKLFF.

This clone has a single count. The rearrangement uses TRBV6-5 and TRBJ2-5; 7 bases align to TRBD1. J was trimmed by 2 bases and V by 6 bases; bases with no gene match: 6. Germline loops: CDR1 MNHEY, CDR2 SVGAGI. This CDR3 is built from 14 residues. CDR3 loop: CASSEDRWQETQYF. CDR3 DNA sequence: TGTGCCAGCAGCGAGGACAGGTGGCAAGAGACCCAGTACTTC.

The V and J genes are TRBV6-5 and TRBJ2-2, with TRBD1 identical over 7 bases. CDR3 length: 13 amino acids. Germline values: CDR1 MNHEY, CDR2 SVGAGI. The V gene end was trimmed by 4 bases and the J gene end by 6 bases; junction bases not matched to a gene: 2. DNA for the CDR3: TGTGCCAGCAGTTGGGGACAGCCCGGGGAGCTGTTTTTT. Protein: CASSWGQPGELFF.

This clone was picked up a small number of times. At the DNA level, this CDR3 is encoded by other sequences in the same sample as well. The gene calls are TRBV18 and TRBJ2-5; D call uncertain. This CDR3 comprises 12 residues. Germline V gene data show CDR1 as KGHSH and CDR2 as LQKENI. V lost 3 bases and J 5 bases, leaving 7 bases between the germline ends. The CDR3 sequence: CASSPPAETQYF. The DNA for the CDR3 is TGTGCCAGCTCACCCCCCGCCGAGACCCAGTACTTC.

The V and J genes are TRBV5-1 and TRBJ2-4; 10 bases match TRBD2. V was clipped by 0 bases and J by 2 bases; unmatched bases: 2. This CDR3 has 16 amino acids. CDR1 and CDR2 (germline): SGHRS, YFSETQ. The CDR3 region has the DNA TGCGCCAGCAGCTTGGAACTAGCGGGACCCAAAAACATTCAGTACTTC. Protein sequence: CASSLELAGPKNIQYF.

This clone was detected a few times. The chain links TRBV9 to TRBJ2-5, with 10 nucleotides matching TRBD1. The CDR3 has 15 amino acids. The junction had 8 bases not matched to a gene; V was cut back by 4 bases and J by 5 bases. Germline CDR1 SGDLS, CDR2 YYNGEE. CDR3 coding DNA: TGTGCCAGCAGCTACCCCGGGACAGGGGAGGAGACCCAGTACTTC. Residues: CASSYPGTGEETQYF.

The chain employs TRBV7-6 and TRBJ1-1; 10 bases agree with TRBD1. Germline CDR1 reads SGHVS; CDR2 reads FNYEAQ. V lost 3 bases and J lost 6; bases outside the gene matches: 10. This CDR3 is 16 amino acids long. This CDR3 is CASSFRDRGPGAEAFF. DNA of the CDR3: TGTGCCAGCAGCTTCCGGGACAGGGGCCCCGGGGCTGAAGCTTTCTTT. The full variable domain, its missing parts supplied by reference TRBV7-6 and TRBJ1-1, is GAGVSQSPRYKVTKRGQDVALRCDPISGHVSLYWYRQALGQGPEFLTYFNYEAQQDKSGLPNDRFSAERPEGSISTLTIQRTEQRDSAMYRCASSFRDRGPGAEAFFGQGTRLTVV.